The T cell receptor (beta chain) described here comes from a study of blood T cell repertoires in COVID-19. Source study methods: Estimated nucleated cell counts came from reference gene primer amplification. Produced via immunoSEQ multiplex PCR; TCRdb's table is partial and in-frame only. V, J and clone size are taken as reported in that table, and D and trimming were inferred from the DNA itself. The repertoire consists of over 350,000 clones, with around 88% occurring once and the leading ten covering 4.3%. Trimming took 8 bases from V and 0 from J, leaving 8 bases between them. Germline V lookup: CDR1 LNHDA, CDR2 SQIVND (reference sequence). CDR3 size: 14 residues.

This receptor was taken from a woman between 25 and 40 years old with acute or convalescent COVID-19. The chain carries TRBV19 and TRBJ1-6, with no clear D. Specimen: peripheral blood. CDR3 bases: TGTGCCAGTGCCTGGAGCTCCTATAATTCACCCCTCCACTTT. Its translation: CASAWSSYNSPLHF.